This TCR beta chain emerged from a study of Tregs in tolerant kidney transplant recipients. Overall study context: Sorting of CD4+CD25+CD127- cells followed approximately 3-day belatacept mixed lymphocyte reactions, sometimes with roughly five-day graft donor restimulation. Antibodies separated recipient from donor cells.

The CDR3 extends over 16 amino acids. The V and J ends lost 0 bases and 4 bases respectively, with 15 bases between them. Germline V gene sequence: CDR1 SNHLY, CDR2 FYNNEI. As concerns this clone: What it binds is not known.

The data were produced by immunoSEQ multiplex PCR, yet TCRdb's version contains in-frame clones alone and is incomplete. The table lists under 50,000 clones, 95% to 96% of them singletons, with around 0.38% in the top ten. Study-wide points: Activated donor B cell expansion appeared to reveal the most relevant donor-specific TCRbeta repertoire. Few patients were studied, so findings need validation in larger groups.

V and J are TRBV2 and TRBJ1-1; tentatively, D is TRBD1 (5 bases). Sequenced sample: Tregs from blood cultured with allogeneic cells. This clonotype originated in a human donor in good health. Here the CDR3 DNA reads TGTGCCAGCAGTGAAGCGCTTACGGGGCGCGGCACTGAAGCTTTCTTT. Its translation is CASSEALTGRGTEAFF.